The clone carrying this TCR beta chain has only one observation. TCRdb's table, derived via immunoSEQ multiplex PCR, lists solely in-frame clones and lacks some. The data contain roughly 120,000 clones, about 89% of them singletons. Trimming cost V 7 bases and J 3 bases; bases outside gene matches: 9. The CDR3 covers 16 residues. Germline values: CDR1 LNHDA, CDR2 SQIVND (reference sequence). This specimen belongs to a study of control samples from healthy donors and cancer patients. The chain recombines TRBV19 with TRBJ2-3; 11 nucleotides line up with TRBD2. The receptor was isolated from a woman in her late teens or twenties in good health. Sequences were obtained from blood. The CDR3 is CASKPSGRSQTDTQYF. CDR3 DNA: TGTGCCAGTAAGCCTAGCGGGAGGTCCCAAACAGATACGCAGTATTTT.